This T cell receptor beta chain derives from a study of T cells after yellow fever vaccination. Study-level information: Researchers used CD3, CD45RA, CCR7 and CD95 to sort out EM, EMRA, CM and Tscm memory subsets. The fractions with low cell numbers were processed using SMART-Seq v4 Ultra Low Input. Study results and caveats: The secondary T-cell response peaked on day 5, not day 15, but was weaker. Almost none of the vaccine-responding clonotypes turned up in sorted memory subsets on day 0, the data showed.

This clonotype has ten or more counts. TCRdb called the 5' RACE reads again in MiXCR, with one record for every CDR3 protein. The data show under 40,000 distinct CDR3 sequences, with about 6.6% seen just once and about 22% held by the top ten. V dropped 7 bases and J dropped 0 bases, with 8 bases sitting between them. CDR3 length: 13 residues. Germline assignment: CDR1 ENHRY and CDR2 SYGVKD. The sequences come from PBMCs, either bulk or a sorted T-cell subset (CD4+, CD8+, memory, or dextramer-sorted; not recorded which), collected on the day of the first yellow fever vaccination. The TCR was taken from a man between 18 and 29 years old who received the YFV17D yellow fever vaccine. The chain is built from TRBV10-3 and TRBJ2-3, with a weak D call TRBD1 (6 bases). The CDR3 loop reads CAITGVSTDTQYF. The DNA for the CDR3 is TGTGCCATCACAGGGGTTAGCACAGATACGCAGTATTTT.